Listed below are T cell receptor beta chains from one sample, sequenced in a study of blood T cell repertoires in COVID-19. TCRdb's copy holds only in-frame clones and misses some; the assay was immunoSEQ multiplex PCR. The sample records 100,000 to 150,000 clones, 70% to 90% being singletons. Material for sequencing was peripheral blood. These receptor sequences come from a woman aged 60-70 years with acute or convalescent COVID-19. CDR3s include the opening cysteine and the closing phenylalanine or tryptophan. A D gene is named only where the DNA matches it firmly.

cdr3_aa	v_call	j_call	d_call
CATGTRLAGLNEQFF	TRBV15	TRBJ2-1	TRBD2
CASSLRTDNTGELFF	TRBV5-8	TRBJ2-2	NA
CASSRQQNQPQHF	TRBV6-5	TRBJ1-5	NA
CASKPGSMNNEQFF	TRBV5-1	TRBJ2-1	NA
CASSQQNSNSPLHF	TRBV3-1/TRBV3-2	TRBJ1-6	NA
CASSVQGGNTEAFF	TRBV2	TRBJ1-1	TRBD1
CASGLGLGPSNQPQHF	TRBV12-5	TRBJ1-5	NA
CAWSNGMGGEQYF	TRBV30	TRBJ2-7	NA
CASSHWGTDSFTDTQYF	TRBV4-1	TRBJ2-3	NA
CASSYSGTLEGSAQYF	TRBV6-5	TRBJ2-5	NA
CASSSSTLAGAYNEQFF	TRBV5-1	TRBJ2-1	TRBD2
CASSFNRGTGNEQFF	TRBV5-1	TRBJ2-1	TRBD1
CASSVLPLAGGQETQYF	TRBV9	TRBJ2-5	TRBD2
CATSRGRGSPLHF	TRBV2	TRBJ1-6	NA
CASSQGQDSPLHF	TRBV4-2	TRBJ1-6	NA
CATGLEYNEQFF	TRBV2	TRBJ2-1	TRBD2
CSVRASGKSYEQYF	TRBV29-1	TRBJ2-7	TRBD2
CASNGDKDNSPLHF	TRBV6-5	TRBJ1-6	NA
CASGLAGVNEQFF	TRBV25-1	TRBJ2-1	TRBD2
CASRMGQGATEAFF	TRBV6-5	TRBJ1-1	TRBD1
CASSPTLGAKTEAFF	TRBV3-1/TRBV3-2	TRBJ1-1	NA
CAISVLGHRGSGDTEAFF	TRBV10-3	TRBJ1-1	TRBD1
CASSFTRNEAFF	TRBV11-1	TRBJ1-1	NA
CATSGGPIYNEQFF	TRBV24-1	TRBJ2-1	NA
CASSHRTGGRTEAFF	TRBV14	TRBJ1-1	TRBD1
CASSPGTSDTDTQYF	TRBV7-9	TRBJ2-3	TRBD2
CATSTAGTYSEAFF	TRBV15	TRBJ1-1	NA
CASSLTPNYEQYF	TRBV5-1	TRBJ2-7	NA
CSVEDRGRIHEQYF	TRBV29-1	TRBJ2-7	TRBD1
CASSLQGGGTEAFF	TRBV5-1	TRBJ1-1	NA
CASSDSNGQGVFGYTF	TRBV6-4	TRBJ1-2	NA
CASSYSGANYGYTF	TRBV6-2/TRBV6-3	TRBJ1-2	NA
CAWSVLRSSEAFF	TRBV30	TRBJ1-1	NA
CASSPDWTSGNEQFF	TRBV28	TRBJ2-1	TRBD2
CASSDSSGNTIYF	TRBV6-1	TRBJ1-3	NA
CAWSPGGATNEKLFF	TRBV30	TRBJ1-4	NA